Shown below are 10 T cell receptor beta chains from a single sample sequenced in a study of T cell clones after liver transplantation. Produced via immunoSEQ multiplex PCR; TCRdb's table is partial and in-frame only. The sample holds around 100,000 clones; approximately 78% are singletons and the top ten take around 0.97%. This sample comprised CD4+ T cells from blood, obtained before liver transplant. These receptors all come from a human donor who received a liver transplant.

In this sample, this clone turned up a few times. This chain connects TRBV19 to TRBJ1-2; perhaps TRBD1 as D (5 bases). CDR1 is LNHDA, CDR2 SQIVND, per germline (reference sequence). CDR3 length: 14 amino acids. V was pared by 3 bases and J by 10 bases, with 18 bases between. The CDR3 nucleotides are TGTGCCAGTAGTATTGGGTGGGGGATTATGGACTACACCTTC. It translates to CASSIGWGIMDYTF.

This clone was seen more than once but under ten times. The chain carries TRBV18 and TRBJ2-5, with TRBD1 as a possible D gene (7 bases). Germline lookup yields CDR1 KGHSH and CDR2 LQKENI. V lost 1 base to trimming and J lost 5 bases, with 17 bases between them. The CDR3 is 16 residues long. CDR3: CASSPQTGEEWETQYF. CDR3 sequence (DNA): TGTGCCAGCTCACCACAAACAGGGGAGGAATGGGAGACCCAGTACTTC. The whole variable domain, remainder taken from reference TRBV18 and TRBJ2-5, is NAGVMQNPRHLVRRRGQEARLRCSPMKGHSHVYWYRQLPEEGLKFMVYLQKENIIDESGMPKERFSAEFPKEGPSILRIQQVVRGDSAAYFCASSPQTGEEWETQYFGPGTRLLVL.

This chain uses TRBV5-6 with TRBJ1-3; no firm D call. The CDR3 is 15 amino acids. V gave up 0 bases and J gave up 0 bases, with 7 bases separating them. Germline V lookup: CDR1 SGHDT, CDR2 YYEEEE. CDR3 in amino acids: CASSLGGSSGNTIYF. As DNA, the CDR3 is TGTGCCAGCAGCTTGGGCGGGAGCTCTGGAAACACCATATATTTT. The complete variable domain, with remaining parts taken from reference TRBV5-6 and TRBJ1-3, reads DAGVTQSPTHLIKTRGQQVTLRCSPKSGHDTVSWYQQALGQGPQFIFQYYEEEERQRGNFPDRFSGHQFPNYSSELNVNALLLGDSALYLCASSLGGSSGNTIYFGEGSWLTVV.

This chain uses TRBV4-1 with TRBJ2-6; D perhaps matches TRBD1 (5 bases). Germline V gene data show CDR1 as MGHRA and CDR2 as YSYEKL. The CDR3 is 21 amino acids. V lost 0 bases and J 0 bases, leaving 21 bases between the germline ends. In DNA, the CDR3 is TGCGCCAGCAGCCAAGAAGGGTCAGGGTCTAGATTCTTCTCTGGGGCCAACGTCCTGACTTTC. Its protein product is CASSQEGSGSRFFSGANVLTF.

This clone was seen a few times. Other DNA sequences in the sample encode the same CDR3. This chain connects TRBV11-2 to TRBJ2-2; 11 bases fit TRBD2. The J segment lost 7 bases and the V segment lost 5 bases, leaving 9 bases of the junction unmatched. CDR1 and CDR2 (germline): SGHAT, FQNNGV. The CDR3 has 16 residues. CDR3 DNA: TGTGCCAGCAGCATGAGTAGCGGGGGGGCTGGCGGGGAGCTGTTTTTT. This gives the protein CASSMSSGGAGGELFF.

The chain has TRBV18 and TRBJ1-2, with a weak D call TRBD1 (5 bases). The CDR3 has 14 amino acids. The V gene's germline CDR1 is KGHSH and CDR2 LQKENI. V was clipped by 0 bases and J by 2 bases, with 7 bases between them. The DNA for the CDR3 is TGTGCCAGCTCACCACCGGCAGGGAACTATGGCTACACCTTC. It translates to CASSPPAGNYGYTF.

The chain employs TRBV7-2 and TRBJ1-2; 9 bases match TRBD1. This CDR3 has 15 amino acids. With V trimmed by 6 bases and J by 3 bases, 8 bases remained unmatched. The germline V gene encodes CDR1 SGHTA and CDR2 FQGNSA. The CDR3 reads CASSLTGGAYYGYTF. The DNA for the CDR3 is TGTGCCAGCAGTCTAACAGGGGGCGCGTACTATGGCTACACCTTC.

The chain employs TRBV18 and TRBJ1-1; 10 bases match TRBD1. With V trimmed by 6 bases and J by 4 bases, 8 bases remained unmatched. The germline V gene has CDR1 KGHSH and CDR2 LQKENI. The CDR3 is 15 amino acids. The CDR3 nucleotides read TGTGCCAGCTCCTCGGGACAGGGGAGAATCACTGAAGCTTTCTTT. It specifies CASSSGQGRITEAFF.

As DNA, the CDR3 is TGTGCCAGCAGCTTGGGGGGCCCTGGGGCCAACGTCCTGACTTTC. Protein: CASSLGGPGANVLTF. The genes are TRBV5-6 and TRBJ2-6; tentative D call: TRBD1 (5 bases). The CDR3 is made up of 15 amino acids. V lost 0 bases to trimming and J lost 2 bases, with 6 bases between them. Germline V gene lookup returns CDR1 SGHDT and CDR2 YYEEEE.

The table lists this clone with many counts. The V gene is TRBV28, the J gene TRBJ1-1; D not resolved. There are 11 residues in the CDR3. CDR1 is MDHEN, CDR2 SYDVKM, per germline. The V and J ends lost 1 base and 7 bases respectively, with 4 bases between them. CDR3 in DNA: TGTGCCAGCAGTTTATACAGTGAAGCTTTCTTT. This translates into CASSLYSEAFF. Looking up the rest from reference TRBV28 and TRBJ1-1 gives the full variable domain: DVKVTQSSRYLVKRTGEKVFLECVQDMDHENMFWYRQDPGLGLRLIYFSYDVKMKEKGDIPEGYSVSREKKERFSLILESASTNQTSMYLCASSLYSEAFFGQGTRLTVV.